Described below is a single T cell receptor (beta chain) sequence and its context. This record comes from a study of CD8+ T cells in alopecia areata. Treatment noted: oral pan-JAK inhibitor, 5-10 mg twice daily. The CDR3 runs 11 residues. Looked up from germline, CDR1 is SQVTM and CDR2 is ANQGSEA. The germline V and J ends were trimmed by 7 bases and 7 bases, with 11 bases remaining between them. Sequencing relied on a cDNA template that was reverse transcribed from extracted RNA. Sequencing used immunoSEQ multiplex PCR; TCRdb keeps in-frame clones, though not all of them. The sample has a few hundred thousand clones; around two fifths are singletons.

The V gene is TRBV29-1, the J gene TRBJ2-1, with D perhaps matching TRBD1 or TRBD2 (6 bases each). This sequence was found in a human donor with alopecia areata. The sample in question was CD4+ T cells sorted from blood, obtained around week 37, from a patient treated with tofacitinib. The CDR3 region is CSGGAGNEQFF. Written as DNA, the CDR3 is TGCAGCGGGGGGGCTGGAAATGAGCAGTTCTTC.